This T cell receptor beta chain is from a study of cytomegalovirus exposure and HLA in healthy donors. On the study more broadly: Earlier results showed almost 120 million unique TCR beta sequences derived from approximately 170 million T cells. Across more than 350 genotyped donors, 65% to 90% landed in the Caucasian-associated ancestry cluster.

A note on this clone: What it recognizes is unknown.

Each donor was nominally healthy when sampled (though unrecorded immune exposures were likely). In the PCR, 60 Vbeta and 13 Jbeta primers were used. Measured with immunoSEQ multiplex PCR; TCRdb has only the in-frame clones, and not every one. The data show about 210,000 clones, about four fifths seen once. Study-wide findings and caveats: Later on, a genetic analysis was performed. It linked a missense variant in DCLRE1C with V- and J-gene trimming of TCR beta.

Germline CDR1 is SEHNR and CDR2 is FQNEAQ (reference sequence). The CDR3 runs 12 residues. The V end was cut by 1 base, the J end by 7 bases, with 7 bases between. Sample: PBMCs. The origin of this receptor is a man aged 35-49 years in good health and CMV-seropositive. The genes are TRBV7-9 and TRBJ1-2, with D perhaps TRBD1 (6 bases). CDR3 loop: CASSLGDTGYTF. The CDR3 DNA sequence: TGTGCCAGCAGCTTAGGGGACACTGGCTACACCTTC.